The clone carrying this T cell receptor beta chain was recorded a few times. The data are from a study of blood T cells in healthy people across ages. The second PCR ran about 6 to 11 cycles with a sample-barcoded 5' primer and J-beta primers. TCRdb processed the 5' RACE reads anew with MiXCR; each CDR3 protein has one entry. The sample has more than 700,000 distinct CDR3 sequences, about 55% seen once. The draw of peripheral blood yielded ten milliliters from each donor. PBMCs were isolated at a quantity of at least 6 million per sample. The specimen sequenced was blood. This receptor was obtained from a man of 80 years or more in good health.

The CDR3 bases are TGCAGCGCCTTTACAGGGCAAGAGACCCAGTACTTC. It codes for CSAFTGQETQYF. The chain combines TRBV29-1 with TRBJ2-5; tentative D call: TRBD1 (6 bases). Per the germline V gene, CDR1 is SQVTM and CDR2 is ANQGSEA. The V end was cut by 7 bases, the J end by 2 bases, with 11 bases between. The CDR3 totals 12 residues.